This TCR beta chain was sequenced in a study of neurological immune-mediated disorders (dated by TCRdb to between 2018 and 2021). The study in broad terms: Among the roughly 34 multiple sclerosis patients, relapsing-remitting MS was present in some 31 and secondary progressive MS was present in 3. Peripheral blood TCR-beta repertoires from patients with HTLV-I-associated myelopathy (HAM/TSP), patients with multiple sclerosis, and healthy controls were compared in the study using UMI-based sequencing. Longitudinal samples, technical triplicates and paired sorted CD4+ and CD8+ T-cell subsets, alongside PBMC samples, were included among the approximately 100 TCR-beta libraries. The cohort included approximately 68 subjects: roughly 15 with HAM/TSP, around 34 with multiple sclerosis, and some 20 healthy controls. On the study overall, not on this receptor specifically: No association of the MS cluster with clinical or MRI features was observed, and the need for larger cohorts was stated by the authors. TCR clonal expansion was highest in HAM/TSP patients and lowest in MS patients, with MS patients falling below even healthy controls. In phylogenetic analysis, the repertoires of 18 of 34 MS patients grouped into a cluster of related CDR3 sequences, which suggests a possible signature at the repertoire level. No identical CDR3 amino acid sequences were found to be shared among expanded clones across subjects, suggesting that TCR-beta repertoires were private in all groups.

This clonotype was seen many times. Its target antigen remains unknown. No base qualities exist here, and no much larger clone lies one base off it. For unsorted PBMC libraries, 2 million PBMCs were used after storage in RNAlater at -80 degrees C until RNA extraction. Multiple sclerosis patients were enrolled in a US clinical protocol under which disease progression was evaluated by magnetic resonance imaging. Peripheral blood was subjected to Ficoll-Hypaque density gradient centrifugation to isolate PBMCs, which were then cryopreserved in liquid nitrogen. Counted from cysteine to phenylalanine, this CDR3 has 14 amino acids. The kept DNA is CDR3 alone, 42 bases in frame from the first base. Trimming at the junction amounts to 3 bases on V and 0 bases on J, and the germline ends lie 8 bases apart. According to the germline V gene (reference sequence), CDR1 reads DFQATT and CDR2 reads SNEGSKA. cDNA synthesis used template-switch 5'RACE with a primer carrying a 10-nucleotide random unique molecular identifier tagging each TCR transcript. Every sequencing run covered 15-18 subjects and yielded more than 200 million TCR-beta sequences. The RNeasy kit was used for extraction of total RNA. TCR-beta VDJ regions were amplified with primers for the TCR constant region and the 5'RACE anchor, using the KAPA Real-time Library Amplification kit. A first PCR added sample indexes and Illumina adaptors, after which a second PCR increased the library yield. After Ampure bead purification, the roughly 650 bp TCR product was size-selected on a 2% E-gel SizeSelection system. Library quality was checked on a Bioanalyzer, concentration was measured with Qubit, and libraries were quantified with the Kapa Library Quantification kit before pooling. An Illumina HiSeq 2500 sequenced the libraries paired-end 2 x 150 bp. To increase sequence diversity, about 23-32% phiX was spiked into each library pool. Concerning the study's data processing: The UMI-based MiGEC pipeline processed quality-filtered reads and removed over 80% of raw TCR sequences during error correction. VDJ genes were aligned to IMGT germline references, and each clonotype was defined by a unique CDR3 amino acid sequence together with V-J genes. Clonal expansion, Shannon diversity and CDR3 relatedness were evaluated with VDJtools (CalcPairwiseDistances, ClusterSamples), while phylogenetic trees were built in CLCbio workbench. Using coefficient-of-variation modelling across technical triplicates, the study counted a clone as expanded if it had at least 8 unique UMIs. In TCRdb, the public reads were trimmed at Q25 with fastp and aligned with MiXCR, with productive beta chains retained. For every CDR3 protein sequence, its rows merge into one entry that carries the most common genes and DNA. TCRdb assigned the V and J calls; the authors' analysis was not used. The sample includes roughly 46,000 distinct CDR3 sequences, with roughly 2% observed a single time. The ten largest clones add up to roughly 2.1% of the sample.

This chain is built from TRBV20-1 and TRBJ2-2, with the D gene uncertain. Material: PBMCs. The source of this sequence is a woman in her thirties or forties with multiple sclerosis. The DNA is as follows: TGCAGTGCTAGCGGCAGCTCGAACACCGGGGAGCTGTTTTTT. Translated, it gives CSASGSSNTGELFF.